Sequencing of this TCR beta chain was carried out in a study of shared clonotypes between healthy human individuals. General study results and limits: Represented diversity (both genetic and exposure-history) was limited by the small number of donors. Generation of non-shared clonotypes was less probable than generation of clonotypes shared by all four donors.

Healthy adults negative for HIV, lacking recent acute infections or vaccinations, served as donors. The donor cohort consisted entirely of Caucasian adults residing in Nashville, Tennessee. This CDR3 has 15 residues. Germline-derived CDR1 and CDR2 are SGHRS and YFSETQ. V was clipped by 0 bases and J by 4 bases, with 13 bases between them. For this clone: What it binds is not known.

Data came from immunoSEQ multiplex PCR; TCRdb stores just in-frame clones and leaves some out. The data hold hundreds of thousands of clones, with roughly 95% observed a single time. The source is a woman aged 25 to 39 in good health. Sequencing was carried out using naive CD4+ T cells sorted from blood. Subset meaning: CD45RA+ positively selected. The chain joins TRBV5-1 to TRBJ1-1, with a weak D call TRBD1 (6 bases). The CDR3 nucleotides read TGCGCCAGCAGCTTGGCCGAGGGGGGAGTCACTGAAGCTTTCTTT. Its protein product is CASSLAEGGVTEAFF.